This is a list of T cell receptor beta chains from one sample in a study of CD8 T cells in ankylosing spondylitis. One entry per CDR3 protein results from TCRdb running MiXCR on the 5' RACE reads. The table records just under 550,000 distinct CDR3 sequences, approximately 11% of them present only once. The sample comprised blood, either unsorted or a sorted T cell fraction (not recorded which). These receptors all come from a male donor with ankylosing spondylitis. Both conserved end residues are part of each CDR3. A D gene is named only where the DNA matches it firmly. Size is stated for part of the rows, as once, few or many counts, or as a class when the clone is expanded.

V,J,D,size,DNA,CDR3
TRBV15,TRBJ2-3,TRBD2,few,TGTGCCACCAGTGGCGGGGGGAGCACAGATACGCAGTATTTT,CATSGGGSTDTQYF
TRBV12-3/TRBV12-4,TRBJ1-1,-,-,TGTGCCAGCAGTTTGGAATTAGGTCTGAACACTGAAGCTTTCTTT,CASSLELGLNTEAFF
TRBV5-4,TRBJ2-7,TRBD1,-,TGTGCCAGCAGCTTAATTACAGGGGGCAGCGAGCAGTACTTC,CASSLITGGSEQYF
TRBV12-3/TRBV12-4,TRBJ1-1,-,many,TGTGCCAGCAGTTTAGCCACGAGGGAAGCTTTCTTT,CASSLATREAFF
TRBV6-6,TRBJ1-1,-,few,TGTGCCAGCAGTTACTCGCCCCGGACTGAAGCTTTCTTT,CASSYSPRTEAFF
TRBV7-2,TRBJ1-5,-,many,TGTGCCAGCAGTCCTCAGGGAGCGCGCAATCAGCCCCAGCATTTT,CASSPQGARNQPQHF
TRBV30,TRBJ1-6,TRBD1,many,TGTGCCTGGACGACAGGGGGTAATTCACCCCTCCACTTT,CAWTTGGNSPLHF
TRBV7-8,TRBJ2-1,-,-,TGTGCCAGCAATCCCAGACCAGGGAATCCTGAGCAGTTCTTC,CASNPRPGNPEQFF
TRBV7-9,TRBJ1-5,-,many,TGTGCCAGCAGCTTCCAAAGACAGCCCCAGCATTTT,CASSFQRQPQHF
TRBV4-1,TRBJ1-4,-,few,TGCGCCAGCAGCCAAGAGTTCTGGGGTGAAAAACTGTTTTTT,CASSQEFWGEKLFF
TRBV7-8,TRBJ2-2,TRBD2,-,TGTGCCAGCAGCTTCGTATGGACTAGCGGGAGAAGGACCGGGGAGCTGTTTTTT,CASSFVWTSGRRTGELFF
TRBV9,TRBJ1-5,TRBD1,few,TGTGCCAGCAGCACCTGGGACAGCCGAAATCAGCCCCAGCATTTT,CASSTWDSRNQPQHF
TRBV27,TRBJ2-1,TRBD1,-,TGTGCCAGCAGTAGAGGACAGGGGTTTGATCTGAAGCAGTTCTTC,CASSRGQGFDLKQFF
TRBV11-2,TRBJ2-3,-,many,TGTGCCAGCAGCTTAACATTTAGAGGCGAAAGCACAGATACGCAGTATTTT,CASSLTFRGESTDTQYF
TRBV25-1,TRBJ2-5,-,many,TGTGCCAGCAGTGAAAGCGGCCAAGAGACCCAGTACTTC,CASSESGQETQYF
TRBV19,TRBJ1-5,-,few,TGTGCCAGTAGTATGGGGAGGGATCAGCCCCAGCATTTT,CASSMGRDQPQHF
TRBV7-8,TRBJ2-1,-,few,TGTGCCAGCAGCTCCCGATGGAGGGGGCTCTACAATGAGCAGTTCTTC,CASSSRWRGLYNEQFF
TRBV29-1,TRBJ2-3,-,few,TGCAGCGTTGAGGCAGGGGGGTGGACAGATACGCAGTATTTT,CSVEAGGWTDTQYF
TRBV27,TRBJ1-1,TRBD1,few,TGTGCCAGCAGTGAATGGACAGGATCTAATGAAGCTTTCTTT,CASSEWTGSNEAFF
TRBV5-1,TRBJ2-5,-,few,TGCGCCAGCAGCGCTAACGATCCCAGTCTGGAGACCCAGTACTTC,CASSANDPSLETQYF
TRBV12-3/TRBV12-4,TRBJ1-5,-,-,TGTGCCAGCAGTTTGGGATCAGGGGCCCAGCCCCAGCATTTT,CASSLGSGAQPQHF
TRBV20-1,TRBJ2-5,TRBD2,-,TGCAGTGCTAGGGGACTAGCGGGCCCATTTGCGGAGACCCAGTACTTC,CSARGLAGPFAETQYF
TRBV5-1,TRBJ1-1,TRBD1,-,TGCGCCAGCAGCAAGAGACAGGGCATGAACACTGAAGCTTTCTTT,CASSKRQGMNTEAFF
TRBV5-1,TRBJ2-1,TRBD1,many,TGCGCCAGCAGCTTGGGGACAGGGGTCAATGAGCAGTTCTTC,CASSLGTGVNEQFF
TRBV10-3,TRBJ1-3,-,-,TGTGCCATCAGTGATCAGGGGAGCTCTGGAAACACCATATATTTT,CAISDQGSSGNTIYF